The sequence of this T cell receptor beta chain was determined in a study of preoperative IRX-2 immunotherapy in early breast cancer. This CDR3 has 16 amino acids. Germline-derived CDR1 and CDR2 are MNHNS and SASEGT. After removal of 0 bases from V and 2 bases from J, the junction contained 4 bases not matched to a gene. Libraries were prepared by immunoSEQ multiplex PCR; TCRdb keeps only in-frame clonotypes and omits some of them. The sample yields some 1,500 clones, 64% seen once. Treatment denoted: preoperative locoregional IRX-2 cytokine immunotherapy. Patients received preoperative, locoregional IRX-2 cytokine immunotherapy in a phase Ib study.

The chain uses TRBV6-1 and TRBJ2-5; TRBD1 aligns across 9 bases. Here the sequenced sample was tumor tissue, taken before IRX-2 immunotherapy. The TCR comes from a human donor with breast cancer. CDR3 loop: CASSEAGQGIQETQYF. CDR3 DNA sequence: TGTGCCAGCAGTGAAGCGGGACAGGGCATACAAGAGACCCAGTACTTC.